This T cell receptor (beta chain) was sequenced for a study of CD8+CD57+ T cells in acquired aplastic anemia. Looking at the study overall: Mean yield of DNA from sorted CD4+ and CD8+ cells was approximately 3 ug.

Study results and limitations: Patients and controls were found to share twenty-nine CD8+ CDR3 sequences.

By flow cytometry, patients selected for sequencing had shown an expansion of CD8+CD57+ cells. The CDR3 runs 16 residues. In germline, CDR1 is SNHLY, CDR2 FYNNEI. Trimming cost V 7 bases and J 1 base; bases outside gene matches: 12. According to the study, genomic DNA was the template for TCR beta VDJ and CDR3 profiling. TCRdb processed the reads anew with MiXCR; each CDR3 protein has one entry. The sample holds hundreds of thousands of distinct CDR3 sequences; around 32% are singletons and the top ten take roughly 0.8%. This clonotype was detected many times. Its specificity is unknown. The chain has TRBV2 and TRBJ1-1, with 7 bases that match TRBD1. The sample consisted of sorted CD4+, CD8+, or CD8+CD57+ T cells (not recorded which) from PBMCs. The sequence derives from a human donor with aplastic anemia. The CDR3 DNA is TGTGCCAGCACCCAAAACGGGGGACAGTCGAACACTGAAGCTTTCTTT. This codes for CASTQNGGQSNTEAFF.